These 6 T cell receptor beta chains were sequenced from one sample in a study of shared clonotypes between healthy human individuals. Libraries were prepared by immunoSEQ multiplex PCR; TCRdb keeps only in-frame clonotypes and omits some of them. This sample has about 980,000 clones, with about three quarters found just once. Sequencing used memory CD4+ T cells sorted from blood. As for subset: CD45RA-negative fraction. Receptor source: a man between 18 and 29 years old in good health.

This chain joins TRBV9 and TRBJ2-3; D not certain. The V end lost 4 bases, the J end lost 0 bases, and 6 bases lay between the germline ends. Per germline, CDR1 SGDLS and CDR2 YYNGEE. The CDR3 extends over 13 amino acids. The CDR3 sequence is CASSLLSTDTQYF. CDR3 bases: TGTGCCAGCAGCCTCCTCAGCACAGATACGCAGTATTTT.

On this clone: A read error is possible here, since a much larger clone lies one base away. The V and J genes are TRBV4-1 and TRBJ2-3; D is undetermined. Trimming removed 1 base at V and 1 base at J, with 9 bases between. The germline gives CDR1 MGHRA, CDR2 YSYEKL. The CDR3 sequence is 15 residues long. In nucleotides, the CDR3 is TGCGCCAGCAGCCAAGGTGGGCCTGGCACAGATACGCAGTATTTT. Protein sequence: CASSQGGPGTDTQYF.

This chain uses TRBV30 with TRBJ2-7, with D possibly TRBD2 on 6 matching bases. The germline V and J ends were trimmed by 0 bases and 7 bases, with 7 bases remaining between them. The CDR3 consists of 11 residues. Germline values: CDR1 GTSNPN, CDR2 SVGIG (reference sequence). Here the CDR3 reads CAWSVEGEQYF. CDR3 sequence (DNA): TGTGCCTGGAGTGTGGAGGGAGAGCAGTACTTC.

This clone appeared once. The rearrangement uses TRBV11-3 and TRBJ1-6, with no clear D. V lost 4 bases and J 10 bases, leaving 14 bases between the germline ends. CDR1 and CDR2 (germline): SGHNT, YENEEA. The CDR3 length is 14 residues. The CDR3 nucleotides are TGTGCCAGCAGCTCCCAGGACGGAACCTCACCCCTCCACTTT. This encodes CASSSQDGTSPLHF.

The chain has TRBV10-1 and TRBJ2-7; the match to TRBD1 covers 11 bases. The V gene's germline CDR1 is WNHNN and CDR2 SYGVQD (reference sequence). V lost 9 bases to trimming and J lost 2 bases; unmatched junction nucleotides: 0. CDR3 size: 12 residues. In DNA, the CDR3 is TGCGCCAGGGGACAGGGGGCCTACGAGCAGTACTTC. It translates to CARGQGAYEQYF.

The rearrangement joins TRBV7-2 to TRBJ2-3; TRBD2 is a possible D gene (7 bases). V was trimmed by 7 bases and J by 4 bases, leaving 18 bases between them. Germline V gives CDR1 SGHTA, CDR2 FQGNSA. The CDR3 is made up of 15 amino acids. As DNA, the CDR3 is TGTGCCAGCACAGCGCGGGGGCTCCGTTCAGATACGCAGTATTTT. Translating gives CASTARGLRSDTQYF.